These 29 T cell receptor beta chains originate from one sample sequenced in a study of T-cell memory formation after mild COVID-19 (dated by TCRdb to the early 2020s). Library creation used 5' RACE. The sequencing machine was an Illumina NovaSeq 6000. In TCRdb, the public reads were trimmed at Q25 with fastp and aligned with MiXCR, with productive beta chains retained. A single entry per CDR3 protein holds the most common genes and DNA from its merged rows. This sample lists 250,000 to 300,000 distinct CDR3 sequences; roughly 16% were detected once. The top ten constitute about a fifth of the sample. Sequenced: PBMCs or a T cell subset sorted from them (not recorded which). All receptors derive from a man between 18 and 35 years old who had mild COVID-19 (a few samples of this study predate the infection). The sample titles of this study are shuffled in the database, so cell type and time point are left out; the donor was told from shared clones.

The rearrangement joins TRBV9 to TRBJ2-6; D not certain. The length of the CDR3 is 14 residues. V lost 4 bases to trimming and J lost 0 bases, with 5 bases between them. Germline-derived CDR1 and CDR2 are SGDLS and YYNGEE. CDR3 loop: CASSQPSGANVLTF. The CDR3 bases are TGTGCCAGCAGCCAACCCTCTGGGGCCAACGTCCTGACTTTC.

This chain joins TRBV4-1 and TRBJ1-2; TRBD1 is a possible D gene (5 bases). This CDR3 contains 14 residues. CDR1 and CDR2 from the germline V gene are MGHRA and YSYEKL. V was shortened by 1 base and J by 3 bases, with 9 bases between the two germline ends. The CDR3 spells CASSQVTGYYGYTF. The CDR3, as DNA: TGCGCCAGCAGCCAAGTAACAGGATACTATGGCTACACCTTC.

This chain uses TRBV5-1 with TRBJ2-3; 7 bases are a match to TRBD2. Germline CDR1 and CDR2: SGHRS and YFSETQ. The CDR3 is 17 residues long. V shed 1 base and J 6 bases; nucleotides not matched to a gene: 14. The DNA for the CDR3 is TGCGCCAGCAGCTTGATCCCGGGGGGACGGTCCACGGATACGCAGTATTTT. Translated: CASSLIPGGRSTDTQYF.

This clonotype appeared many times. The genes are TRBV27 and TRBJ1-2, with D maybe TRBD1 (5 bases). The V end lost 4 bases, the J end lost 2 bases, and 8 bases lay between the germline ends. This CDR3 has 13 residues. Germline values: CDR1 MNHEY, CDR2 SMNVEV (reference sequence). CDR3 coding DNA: TGTGCCAGCAGTTCGGGACGGAACTATGGCTACACCTTC. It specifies CASSSGRNYGYTF.

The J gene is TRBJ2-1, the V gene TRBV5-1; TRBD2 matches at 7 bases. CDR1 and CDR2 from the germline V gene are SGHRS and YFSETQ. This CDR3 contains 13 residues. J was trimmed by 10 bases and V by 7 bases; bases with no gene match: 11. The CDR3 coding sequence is TGCGCCAGCGGCACGCCCCCGCGGGAGGAGCAGTTCTTC. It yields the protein CASGTPPREEQFF. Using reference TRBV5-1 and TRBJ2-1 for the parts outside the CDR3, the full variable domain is KAGVTQTPRYLIKTRGQQVTLSCSPISGHRSVSWYQQTPGQGLQFLFEYFSETQRNKGNFPGRFSGRQFSNSRSEMNVSTLELGDSALYLCASGTPPREEQFFGPGTRLTVL.

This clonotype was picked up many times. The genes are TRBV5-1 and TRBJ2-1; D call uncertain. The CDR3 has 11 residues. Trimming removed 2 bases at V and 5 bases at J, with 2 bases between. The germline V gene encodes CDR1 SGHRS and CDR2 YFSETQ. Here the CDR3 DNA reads TGCGCCAGCAGCTTTAACAATGAGCAGTTCTTC. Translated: CASSFNNEQFF.

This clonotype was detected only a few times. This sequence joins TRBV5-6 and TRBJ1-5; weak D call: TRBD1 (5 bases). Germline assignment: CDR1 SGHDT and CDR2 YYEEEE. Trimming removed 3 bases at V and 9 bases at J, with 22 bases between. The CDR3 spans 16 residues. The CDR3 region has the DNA TGTGCCAGCAGCTGGGGACGGGGACGGGGGTTGTCGCCCCAGCATTTT. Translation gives CASSWGRGRGLSPQHF.

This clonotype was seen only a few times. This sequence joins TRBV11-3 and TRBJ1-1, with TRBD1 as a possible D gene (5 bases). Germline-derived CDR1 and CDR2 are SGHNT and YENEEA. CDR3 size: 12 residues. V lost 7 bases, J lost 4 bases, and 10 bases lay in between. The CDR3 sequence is CASKGKGTEAFF. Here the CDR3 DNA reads TGTGCCAGCAAGGGGAAGGGCACTGAAGCTTTCTTT.

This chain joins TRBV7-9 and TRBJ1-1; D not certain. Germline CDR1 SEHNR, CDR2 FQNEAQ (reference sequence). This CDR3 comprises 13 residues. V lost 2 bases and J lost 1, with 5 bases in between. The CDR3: CASSLFPNTEAFF. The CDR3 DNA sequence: TGTGCCAGCAGCTTATTCCCGAACACTGAAGCTTTCTTT.

The CDR3 nucleotides read TGTGCCAGCAGCTTCCAAGTTGCAACTAATGAAAAACTGTTTTTT. Translating it yields CASSFQVATNEKLFF. The chain carries TRBV7-2 and TRBJ1-4; D not certain. CDR1 and CDR2 (germline): SGHTA, FQGNSA. V was trimmed by 3 bases and J by 0 bases, leaving 8 bases between them. The length of the CDR3 is 15 residues.

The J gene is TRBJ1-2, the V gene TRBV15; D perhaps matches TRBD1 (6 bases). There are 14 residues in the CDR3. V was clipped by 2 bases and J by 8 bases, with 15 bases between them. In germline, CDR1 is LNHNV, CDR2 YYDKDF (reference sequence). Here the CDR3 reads CATSRTFGGQGYTF. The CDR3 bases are TGTGCCACCAGCAGAACTTTCGGGGGGCAAGGCTACACCTTC.

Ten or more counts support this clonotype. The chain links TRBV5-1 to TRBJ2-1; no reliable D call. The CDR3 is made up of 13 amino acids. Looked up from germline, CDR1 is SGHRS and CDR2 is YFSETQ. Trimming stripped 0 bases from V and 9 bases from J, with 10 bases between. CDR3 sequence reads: CASSLGLRFEQFF. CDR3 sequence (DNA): TGCGCCAGCAGCTTGGGGCTACGATTTGAGCAGTTCTTC.

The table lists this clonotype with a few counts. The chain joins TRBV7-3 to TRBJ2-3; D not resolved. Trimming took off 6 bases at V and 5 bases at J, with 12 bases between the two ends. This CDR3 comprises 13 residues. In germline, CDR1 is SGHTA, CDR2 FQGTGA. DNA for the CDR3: TGTGCCAGCAGTCAAAGGGCTAGAGATACGCAGTATTTT. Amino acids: CASSQRARDTQYF.

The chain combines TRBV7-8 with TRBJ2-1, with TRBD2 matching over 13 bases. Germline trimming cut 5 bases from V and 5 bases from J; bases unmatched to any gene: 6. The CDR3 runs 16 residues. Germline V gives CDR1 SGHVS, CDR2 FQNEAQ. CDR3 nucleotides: TGTGCCAGCAGCCAGCCCGGACTAGCGGGAGACAATGAGCAGTTCTTC. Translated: CASSQPGLAGDNEQFF.

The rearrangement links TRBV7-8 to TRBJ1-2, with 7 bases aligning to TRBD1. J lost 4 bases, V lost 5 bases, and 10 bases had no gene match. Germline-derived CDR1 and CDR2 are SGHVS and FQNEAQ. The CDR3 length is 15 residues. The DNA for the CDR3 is TGTGCCAGCAGCACAGGACAGGTGGGGGGCTATGGCTACACCTTC. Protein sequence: CASSTGQVGGYGYTF.

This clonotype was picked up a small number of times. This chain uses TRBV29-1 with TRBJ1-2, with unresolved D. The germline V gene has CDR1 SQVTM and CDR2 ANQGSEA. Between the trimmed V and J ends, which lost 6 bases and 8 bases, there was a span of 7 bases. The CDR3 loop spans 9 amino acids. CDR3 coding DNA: TGCAGCGTGGATGCGGGCTACACCTTC. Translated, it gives CSVDAGYTF.

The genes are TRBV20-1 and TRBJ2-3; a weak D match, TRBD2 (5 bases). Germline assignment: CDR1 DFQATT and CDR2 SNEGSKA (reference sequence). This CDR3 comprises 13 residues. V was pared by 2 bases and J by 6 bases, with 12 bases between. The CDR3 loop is CSARKPGGDTQYF. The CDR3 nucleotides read TGCAGTGCTAGAAAACCCGGCGGGGATACGCAGTATTTT.

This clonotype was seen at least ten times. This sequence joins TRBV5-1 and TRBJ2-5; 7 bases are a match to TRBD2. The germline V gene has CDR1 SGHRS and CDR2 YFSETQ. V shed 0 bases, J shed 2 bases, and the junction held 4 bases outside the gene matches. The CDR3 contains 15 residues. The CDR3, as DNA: TGCGCCAGCAGCTTGGTTTCGGGGGGACAAGAGACCCAGTACTTC. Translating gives CASSLVSGGQETQYF.

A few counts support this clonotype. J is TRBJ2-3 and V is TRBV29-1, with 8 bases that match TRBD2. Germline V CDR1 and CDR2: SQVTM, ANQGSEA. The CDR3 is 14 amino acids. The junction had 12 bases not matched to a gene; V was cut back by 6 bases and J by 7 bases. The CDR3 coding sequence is TGCAGCGTCCCCGCGGGGGGCCCCCCGAATACGCAGTATTTT. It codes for CSVPAGGPPNTQYF.

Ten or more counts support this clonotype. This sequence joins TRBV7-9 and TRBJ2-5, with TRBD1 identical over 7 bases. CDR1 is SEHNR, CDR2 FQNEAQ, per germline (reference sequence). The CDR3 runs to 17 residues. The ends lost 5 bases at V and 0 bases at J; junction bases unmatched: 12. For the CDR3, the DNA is TGTGCCAGCAGCACCCCCATCCAGACAGGGTACCAAGAGACCCAGTACTTC. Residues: CASSTPIQTGYQETQYF.

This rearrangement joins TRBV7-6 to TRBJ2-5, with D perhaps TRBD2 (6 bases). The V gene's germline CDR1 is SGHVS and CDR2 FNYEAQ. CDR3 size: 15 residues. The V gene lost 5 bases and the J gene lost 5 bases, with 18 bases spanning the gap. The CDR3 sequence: CASSPRSGVRETQYF. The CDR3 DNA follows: TGTGCCAGCAGCCCAAGGTCGGGGGTACGGGAGACCCAGTACTTC.

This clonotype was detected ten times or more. The CDR3 reads CASSDIARGDQPQHF. The CDR3 coding sequence is TGTGCCAGCAGCGATATCGCCCGGGGGGATCAGCCCCAGCATTTT. The chain carries TRBV7-2 and TRBJ1-5; D is possibly TRBD1 (5 bases). Trimming pared 5 bases from V and 5 bases from J, leaving 16 bases between. Germline loops: CDR1 SGHTA, CDR2 FQGNSA. CDR3 length: 15 residues.

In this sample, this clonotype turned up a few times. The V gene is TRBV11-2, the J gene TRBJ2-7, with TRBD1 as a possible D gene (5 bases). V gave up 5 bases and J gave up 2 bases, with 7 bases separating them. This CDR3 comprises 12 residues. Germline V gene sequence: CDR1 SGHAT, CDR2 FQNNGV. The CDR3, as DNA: TGTGCCAGCAGCAGACAGCCCTACGAGCAGTACGTC. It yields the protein CASSRQPYEQYV.

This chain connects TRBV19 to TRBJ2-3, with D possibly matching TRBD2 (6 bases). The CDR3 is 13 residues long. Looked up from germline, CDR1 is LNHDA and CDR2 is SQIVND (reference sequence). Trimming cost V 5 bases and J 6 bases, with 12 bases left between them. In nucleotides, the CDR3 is TGTGCCAGTAGTCCCATGGGAGGCGATACGCAGTATTTT. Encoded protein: CASSPMGGDTQYF.

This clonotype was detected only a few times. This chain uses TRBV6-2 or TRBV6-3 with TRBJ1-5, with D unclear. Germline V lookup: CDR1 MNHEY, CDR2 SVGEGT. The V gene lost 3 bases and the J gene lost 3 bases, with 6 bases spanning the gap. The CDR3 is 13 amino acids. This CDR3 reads CASSYSLNQPQHF. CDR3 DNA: TGTGCCAGCAGTTATTCGCTCAATCAGCCCCAGCATTTT.

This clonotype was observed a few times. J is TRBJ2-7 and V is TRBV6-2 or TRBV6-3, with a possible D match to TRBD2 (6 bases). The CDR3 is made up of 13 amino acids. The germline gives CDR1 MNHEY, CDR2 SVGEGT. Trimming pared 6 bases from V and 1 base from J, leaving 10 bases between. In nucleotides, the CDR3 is TGTGCCAGCAGCCCCGGGGGATCCTACGAGCAGTACGTC. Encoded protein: CASSPGGSYEQYV.

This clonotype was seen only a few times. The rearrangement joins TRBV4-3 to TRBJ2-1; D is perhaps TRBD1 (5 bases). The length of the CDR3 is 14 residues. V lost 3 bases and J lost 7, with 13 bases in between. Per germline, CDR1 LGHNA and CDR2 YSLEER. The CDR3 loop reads CASSQATGANEQFF. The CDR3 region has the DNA TGCGCCAGCAGCCAGGCAACTGGGGCAAATGAGCAGTTCTTC.

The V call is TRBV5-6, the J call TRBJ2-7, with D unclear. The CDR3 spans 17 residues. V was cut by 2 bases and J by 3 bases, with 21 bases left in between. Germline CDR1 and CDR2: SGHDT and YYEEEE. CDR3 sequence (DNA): TGTGCCAGCAGCTTTTTTACGTTGACACCGATGGGCTACGAGCAGTACGTC. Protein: CASSFFTLTPMGYEQYV.

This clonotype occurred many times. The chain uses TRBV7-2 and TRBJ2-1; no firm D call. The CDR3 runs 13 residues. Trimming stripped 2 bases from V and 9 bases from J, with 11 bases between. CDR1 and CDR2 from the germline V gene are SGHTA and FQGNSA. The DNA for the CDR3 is TGTGCCAGCAGCTTAACCCCCTCGGGTGAGCAGTTCTTC. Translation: CASSLTPSGEQFF.